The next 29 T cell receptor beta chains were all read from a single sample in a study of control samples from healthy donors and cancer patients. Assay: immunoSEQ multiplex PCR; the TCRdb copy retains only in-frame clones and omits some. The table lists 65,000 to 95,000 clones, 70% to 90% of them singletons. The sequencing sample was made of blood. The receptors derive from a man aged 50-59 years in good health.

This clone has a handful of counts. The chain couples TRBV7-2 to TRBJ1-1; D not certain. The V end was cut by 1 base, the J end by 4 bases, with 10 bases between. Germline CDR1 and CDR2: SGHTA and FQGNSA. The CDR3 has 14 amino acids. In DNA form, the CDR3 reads TGTGCCAGCAGCTTAGATGGGGAAGGCACTGAAGCTTTCTTT. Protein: CASSLDGEGTEAFF.

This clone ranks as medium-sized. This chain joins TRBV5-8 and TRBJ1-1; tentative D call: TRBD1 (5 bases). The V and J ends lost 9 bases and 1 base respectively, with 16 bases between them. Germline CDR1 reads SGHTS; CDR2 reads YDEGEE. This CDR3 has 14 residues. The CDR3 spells CATSGGRRNTEAFF. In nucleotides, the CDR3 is TGTGCCACCTCCGGGGGGAGAAGGAACACTGAAGCTTTCTTT.

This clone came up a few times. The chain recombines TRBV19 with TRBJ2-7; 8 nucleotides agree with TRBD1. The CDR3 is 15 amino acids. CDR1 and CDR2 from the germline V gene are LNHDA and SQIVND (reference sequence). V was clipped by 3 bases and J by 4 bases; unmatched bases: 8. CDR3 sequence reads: CASSISQGARYEQYF. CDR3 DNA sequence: TGTGCCAGTAGTATCTCCCAGGGGGCGCGATACGAGCAGTACTTC.

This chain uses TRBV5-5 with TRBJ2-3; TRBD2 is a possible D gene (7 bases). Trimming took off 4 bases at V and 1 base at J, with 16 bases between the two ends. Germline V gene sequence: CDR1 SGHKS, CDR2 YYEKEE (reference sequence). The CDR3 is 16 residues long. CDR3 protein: CASSRLSGGGTDTQYF. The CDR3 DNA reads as TGTGCCAGCAGCCGTCTTTCGGGGGGCGGCACAGATACGCAGTATTTT.

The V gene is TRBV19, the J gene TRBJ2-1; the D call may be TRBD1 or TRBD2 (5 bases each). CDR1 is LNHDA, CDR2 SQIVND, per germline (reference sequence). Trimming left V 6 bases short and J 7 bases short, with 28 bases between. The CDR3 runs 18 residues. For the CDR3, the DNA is TGTGCCAGTAGCCCGGGGACCACGGCGGGTACAAGGATGAATGAGCAGTTCTTC. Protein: CASSPGTTAGTRMNEQFF. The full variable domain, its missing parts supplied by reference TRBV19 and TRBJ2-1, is DGGITQSPKYLFRKEGQNVTLSCEQNLNHDAMYWYRQDPGQGLRLIYYSQIVNDFQKGDIAEGYSVSREKKESFPLTVTSAQKNPTAFYLCASSPGTTAGTRMNEQFFGPGTRLTVL.

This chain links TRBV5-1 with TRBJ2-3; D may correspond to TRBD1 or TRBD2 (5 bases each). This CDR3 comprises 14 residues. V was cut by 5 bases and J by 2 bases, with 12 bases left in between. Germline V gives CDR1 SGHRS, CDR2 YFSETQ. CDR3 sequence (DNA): TGCGCCAGCAGTGAGGGGCCCCCCACAGATACGCAGTATTTT. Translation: CASSEGPPTDTQYF. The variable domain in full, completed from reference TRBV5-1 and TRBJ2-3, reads KAGVTQTPRYLIKTRGQQVTLSCSPISGHRSVSWYQQTPGQGLQFLFEYFSETQRNKGNFPGRFSGRQFSNSRSEMNVSTLELGDSALYLCASSEGPPTDTQYFGPGTRLTVL.

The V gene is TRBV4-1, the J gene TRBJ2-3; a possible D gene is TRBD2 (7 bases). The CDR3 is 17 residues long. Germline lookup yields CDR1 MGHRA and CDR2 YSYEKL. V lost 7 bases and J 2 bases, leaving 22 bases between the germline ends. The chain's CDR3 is CASTLMAGARTTDTQYF. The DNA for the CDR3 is TGCGCCAGCACCCTTATGGCGGGGGCCCGGACCACAGATACGCAGTATTTT.

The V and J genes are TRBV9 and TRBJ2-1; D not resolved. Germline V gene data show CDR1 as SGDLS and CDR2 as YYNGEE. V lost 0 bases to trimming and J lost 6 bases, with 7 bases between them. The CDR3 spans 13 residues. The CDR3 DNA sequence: TGTGCCAGCAGCGTAGGGACCACCAATGAGCAGTTCTTC. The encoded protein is CASSVGTTNEQFF. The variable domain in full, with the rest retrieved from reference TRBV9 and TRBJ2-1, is DSGVTQTPKHLITATGQRVTLRCSPRSGDLSVYWYQQSLDQGLQFLIQYYNGEERAKGNILERFSAQQFPDLHSELNLSSLELGDSALYFCASSVGTTNEQFFGPGTRLTVL.

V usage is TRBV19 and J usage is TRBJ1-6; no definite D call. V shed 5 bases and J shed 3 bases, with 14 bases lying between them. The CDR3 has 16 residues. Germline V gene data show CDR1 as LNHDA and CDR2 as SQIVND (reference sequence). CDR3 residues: CASSGAFDLYNSPLHF. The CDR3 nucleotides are TGTGCCAGTAGTGGTGCGTTCGACCTCTATAATTCACCCCTCCACTTT. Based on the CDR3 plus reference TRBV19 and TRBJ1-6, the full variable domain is DGGITQSPKYLFRKEGQNVTLSCEQNLNHDAMYWYRQDPGQGLRLIYYSQIVNDFQKGDIAEGYSVSREKKESFPLTVTSAQKNPTAFYLCASSGAFDLYNSPLHFGNGTRLTVT.

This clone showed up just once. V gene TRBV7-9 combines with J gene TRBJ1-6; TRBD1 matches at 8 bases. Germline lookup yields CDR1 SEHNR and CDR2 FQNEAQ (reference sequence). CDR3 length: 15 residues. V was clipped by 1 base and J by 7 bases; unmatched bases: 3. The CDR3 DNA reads TGTGCCAGCAGCTTAGAGACAGGGGCGAATTCACCCCTCCACTTT. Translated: CASSLETGANSPLHF.

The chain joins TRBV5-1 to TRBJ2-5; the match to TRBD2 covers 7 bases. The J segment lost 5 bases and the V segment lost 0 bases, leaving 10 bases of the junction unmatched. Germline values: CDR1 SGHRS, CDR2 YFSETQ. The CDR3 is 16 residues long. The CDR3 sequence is CASSLDGGTSAETQYF. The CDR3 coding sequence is TGCGCCAGCAGCTTGGACGGGGGGACGTCCGCCGAGACCCAGTACTTC. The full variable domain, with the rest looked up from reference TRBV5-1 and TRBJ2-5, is KAGVTQTPRYLIKTRGQQVTLSCSPISGHRSVSWYQQTPGQGLQFLFEYFSETQRNKGNFPGRFSGRQFSNSRSEMNVSTLELGDSALYLCASSLDGGTSAETQYFGPGTRLLVL.

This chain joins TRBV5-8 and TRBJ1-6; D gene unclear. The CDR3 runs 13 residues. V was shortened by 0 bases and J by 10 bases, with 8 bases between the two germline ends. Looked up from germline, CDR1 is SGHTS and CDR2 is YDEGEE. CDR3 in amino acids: CASSLGAYSPLHF. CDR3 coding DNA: TGTGCCAGCAGCTTGGGTGCGTACTCACCCCTCCACTTT.

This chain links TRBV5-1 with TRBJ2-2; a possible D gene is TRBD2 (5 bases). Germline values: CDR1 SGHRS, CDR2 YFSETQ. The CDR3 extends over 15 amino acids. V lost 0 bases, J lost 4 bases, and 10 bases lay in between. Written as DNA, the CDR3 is TGCGCCAGCAGCTTGGATGTAGGGAGCACCGGGGAGCTGTTTTTT. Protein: CASSLDVGSTGELFF.

CDR3 protein: CSVEDLAGSSYNEQFF. CDR3 nucleotides: TGCAGCGTTGAAGACCTAGCGGGAAGCTCCTACAATGAGCAGTTCTTC. The rearrangement uses TRBV29-1 and TRBJ2-1; 9 bases agree with TRBD2. V trimming: 0 bases; J trimming: 0 bases; junction bases outside the gene matches: 3. The germline gives CDR1 SQVTM, CDR2 ANQGSEA. The CDR3 contains 16 residues.

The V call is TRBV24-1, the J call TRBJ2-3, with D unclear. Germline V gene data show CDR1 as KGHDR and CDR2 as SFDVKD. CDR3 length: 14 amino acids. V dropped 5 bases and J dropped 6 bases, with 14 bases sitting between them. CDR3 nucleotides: TGTGCCACCAGTGCGTTATCGGCGCGGGATACGCAGTATTTT. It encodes CATSALSARDTQYF.

The CDR3: CASSLGVLAGEETQYF. CDR3 coding DNA: TGCGCCAGCAGCTTGGGGGTCCTAGCGGGGGAAGAGACCCAGTACTTC. The V and J genes are TRBV5-1 and TRBJ2-5; the match to TRBD2 covers 10 bases. The CDR3 extends over 16 amino acids. V gave up 0 bases and J gave up 3 bases; unmatched junction bases: 5. CDR1 and CDR2 from the germline V gene are SGHRS and YFSETQ.

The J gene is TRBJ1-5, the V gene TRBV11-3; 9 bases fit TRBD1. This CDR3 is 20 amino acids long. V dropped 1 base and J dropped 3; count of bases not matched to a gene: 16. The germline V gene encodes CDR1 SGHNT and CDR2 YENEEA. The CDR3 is CASSLVWVPSDRGNNQPQHF. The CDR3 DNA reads TGTGCCAGCAGCTTAGTGTGGGTTCCTTCGGACAGGGGCAACAATCAGCCCCAGCATTTT.

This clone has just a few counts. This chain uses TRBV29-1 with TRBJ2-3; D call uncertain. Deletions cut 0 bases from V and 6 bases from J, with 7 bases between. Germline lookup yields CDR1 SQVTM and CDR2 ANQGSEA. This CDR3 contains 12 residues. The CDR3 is CSVEESKDTQYF. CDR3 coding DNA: TGCAGCGTTGAAGAAAGCAAGGATACGCAGTATTTT.

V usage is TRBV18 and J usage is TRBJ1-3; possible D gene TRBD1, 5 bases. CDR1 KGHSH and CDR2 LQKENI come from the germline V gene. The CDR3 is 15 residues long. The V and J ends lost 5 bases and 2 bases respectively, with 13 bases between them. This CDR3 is CASSADRGPGNTIYF. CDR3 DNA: TGTGCCAGCTCAGCCGACAGAGGACCTGGAAACACCATATATTTT.

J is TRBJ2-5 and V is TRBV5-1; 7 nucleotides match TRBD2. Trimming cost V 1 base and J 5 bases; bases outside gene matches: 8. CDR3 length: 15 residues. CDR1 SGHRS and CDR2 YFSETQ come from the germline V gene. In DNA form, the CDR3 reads TGCGCCAGCAGCTTGAGGCTTGGTAGCGGGGAGACCCAGTACTTC. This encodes CASSLRLGSGETQYF.

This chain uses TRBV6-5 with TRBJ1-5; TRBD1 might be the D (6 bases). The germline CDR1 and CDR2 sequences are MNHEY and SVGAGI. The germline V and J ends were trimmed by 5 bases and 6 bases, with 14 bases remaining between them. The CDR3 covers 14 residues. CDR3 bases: TGTGCCAGCAGTCCCCGGAGACAGGTTCAGCCCCAGCATTTT. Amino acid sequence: CASSPRRQVQPQHF.

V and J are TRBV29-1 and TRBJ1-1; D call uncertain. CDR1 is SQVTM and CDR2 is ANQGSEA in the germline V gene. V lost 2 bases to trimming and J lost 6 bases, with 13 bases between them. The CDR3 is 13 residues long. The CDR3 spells CSVERLLSPEAFF. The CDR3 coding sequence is TGCAGCGTTGAAAGGCTATTGAGTCCTGAAGCTTTCTTT.

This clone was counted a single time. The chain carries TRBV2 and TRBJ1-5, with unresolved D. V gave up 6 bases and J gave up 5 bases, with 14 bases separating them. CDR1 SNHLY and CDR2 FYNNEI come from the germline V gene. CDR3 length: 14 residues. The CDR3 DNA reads TGTGCCAGCAGCAACGACGCGCAGTATCAGCCCCAGCATTTT. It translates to CASSNDAQYQPQHF.

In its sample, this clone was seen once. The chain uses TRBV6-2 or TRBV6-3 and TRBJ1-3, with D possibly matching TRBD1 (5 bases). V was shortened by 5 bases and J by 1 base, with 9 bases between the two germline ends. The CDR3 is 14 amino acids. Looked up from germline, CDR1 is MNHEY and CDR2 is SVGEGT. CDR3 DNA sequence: TGTGCCAGCAGTCAACAGGCATCTGGAAACACCATATATTTT. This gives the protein CASSQQASGNTIYF.

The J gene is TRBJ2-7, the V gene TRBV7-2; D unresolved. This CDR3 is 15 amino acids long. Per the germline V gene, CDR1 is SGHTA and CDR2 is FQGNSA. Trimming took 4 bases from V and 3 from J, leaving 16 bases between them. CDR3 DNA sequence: TGTGCCAGCAGCTCGACCGGCCCCCTCGACTACGAGCAGTACTTC. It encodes CASSSTGPLDYEQYF. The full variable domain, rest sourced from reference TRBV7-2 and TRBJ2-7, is GAGVSQSPSNKVTEKGKDVELRCDPISGHTALYWYRQSLGQGLEFLIYFQGNSAPDKSGLPSDRFSAERTGGSVSTLTIQRTQQEDSAVYLCASSSTGPLDYEQYFGPGTRLTVT.

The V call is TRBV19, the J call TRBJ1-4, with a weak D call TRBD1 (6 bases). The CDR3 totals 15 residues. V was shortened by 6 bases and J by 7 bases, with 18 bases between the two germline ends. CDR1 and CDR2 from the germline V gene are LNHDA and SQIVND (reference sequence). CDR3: CASSNLEGGGEKLFF. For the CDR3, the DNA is TGTGCCAGTAGCAATCTAGAAGGAGGGGGTGAAAAACTGTTTTTT. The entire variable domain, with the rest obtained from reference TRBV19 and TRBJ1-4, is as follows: DGGITQSPKYLFRKEGQNVTLSCEQNLNHDAMYWYRQDPGQGLRLIYYSQIVNDFQKGDIAEGYSVSREKKESFPLTVTSAQKNPTAFYLCASSNLEGGGEKLFFGSGTQLSVL.

The CDR3 sequence is CASSLTLVGNTGELFF. CDR3 DNA sequence: TGTGCCAGCAGCTTAACTTTGGTCGGGAACACCGGGGAGCTGTTTTTT. The gene calls are TRBV7-3 and TRBJ2-2; no definite D call. This CDR3 is built from 16 residues. Trimming took off 0 bases at V and 1 base at J, with 9 bases between the two ends. Germline V gene lookup returns CDR1 SGHTA and CDR2 FQGTGA.

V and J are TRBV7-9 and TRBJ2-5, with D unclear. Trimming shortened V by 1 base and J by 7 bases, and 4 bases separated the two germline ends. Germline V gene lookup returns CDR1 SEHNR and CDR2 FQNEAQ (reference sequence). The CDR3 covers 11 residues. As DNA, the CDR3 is TGTGCCAGCAGCTTAGGGGGGACCCAGTACTTC. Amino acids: CASSLGGTQYF. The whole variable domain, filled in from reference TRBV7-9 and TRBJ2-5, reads DTGVSQNPRHKITKRGQNVTFRCDPISEHNRLYWYRQTLGQGPEFLTYFQNEAQLEKSRLLSDRFSAERPKGSFSTLEIQRTEQGDSAMYLCASSLGGTQYFGPGTRLLVL.

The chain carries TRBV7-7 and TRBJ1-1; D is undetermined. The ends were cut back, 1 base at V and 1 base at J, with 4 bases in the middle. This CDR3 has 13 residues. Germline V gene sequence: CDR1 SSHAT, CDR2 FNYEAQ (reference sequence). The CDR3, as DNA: TGTGCCAGCAGCTTAGGGCGGAACACTGAAGCTTTCTTT. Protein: CASSLGRNTEAFF.